This T cell receptor (beta chain) was observed in a study of blood T cell repertoires in COVID-19. At the level of the study: Samples representing acute and convalescent COVID-19 were sourced from the United States, Italy and Spain. T cells, B-cell-depleted T cells, or PBMCs provided the cDNA or gDNA that served as material.

Per the study methods: Reference gene primers were amplified, and this amplification served to estimate nucleated cell counts. Using immunoSEQ multiplex PCR, the repertoire was profiled, and TCRdb retains in-frame clones only, with some absent. V and J calls and clone size are given by that table; D and trimming were obtained from the DNA. Of around 250,000 clones in the sample, around 86% were seen once. The sample taken for sequencing was peripheral blood. The source of this sequence is a woman aged 40 to 49 who had recovered from COVID-19.

DNA of the CDR3: TGCAGTGCTATAGGACAGGGTGGCTACACCTTC. This encodes CSAIGQGGYTF. This chain links TRBV20-1 with TRBJ1-2; 8 positions agree with TRBD1. J gave up 7 bases and V 4 bases, and 2 bases lay outside the gene matches. CDR1 is DFQATT and CDR2 is SNEGSKA in the germline V gene (reference sequence). This CDR3 spans 11 amino acids.